A selection of T cell receptor beta chains follows, all from one sample in a study of blood T cell repertoires in COVID-19. The data were produced by immunoSEQ multiplex PCR, yet TCRdb's version contains in-frame clones alone and is incomplete. Here the sample spans tens of thousands of clones, around nine tenths being singletons. Sequenced input: peripheral blood. The source of these receptors is a human donor in a cohort sampled during active COVID-19. The CDR3 runs from the conserved cysteine through the conserved F or W. Fields, in order: J gene, D gene, V gene, clone size, CDR3 protein, CDR3 DNA. The D gene is left open where the match is weak. Some rows mark clone size as missing; the rest say once, few, many or name a class of expanded clone.

TRBJ2-4 NA TRBV21-1 NA CASSKWGHLRAKNIQYF TGTGCCAGCAGCAAATGGGGGCACCTCCGGGCCAAAAACATTCAGTACTTC
TRBJ1-4 TRBD1 TRBV7-9 NA CASSTGTGINEKLFF TGTGCCAGCAGCACTGGGACAGGAATTAATGAAAAACTGTTTTTT
TRBJ1-5 NA TRBV10-3 NA CAISESGGGQPQHF TGTGCCATCAGTGAGTCGGGGGGGGGTCAGCCCCAGCATTTT
TRBJ2-7 NA TRBV5-1 NA CASSLEWTAAYEQYF TGCGCCAGCAGCTTGGAATGGACAGCCGCCTACGAGCAGTACTTC
TRBJ2-6 NA TRBV7-9 NA CASSISGVGANVLTF TGTGCCAGCAGCATATCAGGGGTAGGGGCCAACGTCCTGACTTTC
TRBJ1-3 NA TRBV28 NA CASSFEGRSGNTIYF TGTGCCAGCAGTTTTGAGGGCCGCTCTGGAAACACCATATATTTT
TRBJ2-7 TRBD1 TRBV27 NA CASSLGQKQYF TGTGCCAGCAGTTTGGGACAGAAACAGTACTTC
TRBJ2-7 TRBD1 TRBV19 NA CASSPDRDHEQYF TGTGCCAGTAGTCCCGACAGGGACCACGAGCAGTACTTC
TRBJ2-3 NA TRBV3-1/TRBV3-2 NA CASSQGPDSGDTQYF TGTGCCAGCAGCCAAGGCCCGGACTCGGGGGATACGCAGTATTTT
TRBJ2-7 TRBD2 TRBV4-1 NA CARMTSGSPLRGEQYF TGCGCCAGGATGACTAGCGGGAGCCCTCTTAGGGGCGAGCAGTACTTC
TRBJ2-5 NA TRBV9 NA CASSVDIQETQYF TGTGCCAGCAGCGTAGACATCCAAGAGACCCAGTACTTC
TRBJ1-3 NA TRBV28 once CASSFGGVPSGNTIYF TGTGCCAGCAGTTTTGGGGGGGTCCCCTCTGGAAACACCATATATTTT
TRBJ2-5 NA TRBV10-2 once CASSEIGEEETQYF TGCGCCAGCAGTGAGATCGGGGAGGAAGAGACCCAGTACTTC
TRBJ1-3 NA TRBV7-9 NA CASSPGQISGNTIYF TGTGCCAGCAGCCCTGGACAAATCTCTGGAAACACCATATATTTT
TRBJ2-2 TRBD1 TRBV18 few CASSRDRVTNTGELFF TGTGCCAGCTCGCGGGACAGGGTTACGAACACCGGGGAGCTGTTTTTT
TRBJ2-7 NA TRBV5-8 NA CASSLGLGGEEQYF TGTGCCAGCAGCTTGGGGCTAGGGGGGGAAGAGCAGTACTTC
TRBJ1-2 NA TRBV12-3/TRBV12-4 NA CASSLGTNYGYTF TGTGCCAGCAGTTTAGGCACAAACTATGGCTACACCTTC